This T cell receptor (beta chain) was documented in a study of shared clonotypes between healthy human individuals. CDR1 is SGHAT and CDR2 is FQNNGV in the germline V gene. Trimming left V 6 bases short and J 5 bases short, with 18 bases between. The CDR3 is made up of 15 amino acids. General study points: Naive subsets, compared against memory subsets, generally had larger estimated richness values. Clonotype sharing among the donors was expected to vary with sequencing depth.

Concerning this clone: No antigen is known for it.

The CD4+ fraction was divided into a CD45RA+ naive subset and a CD45RA-negative memory subset. The genomic DNA of each subset was split evenly across several immunoSEQ plates. Using immunoSEQ multiplex PCR, the repertoire was profiled, and TCRdb retains in-frame clones only, with some absent. The table records about 2.4 million clones, under 95% of them present only once. The source is a man aged 18 to 35 in good health. Some clones in this sample may be carry-over from other donors' samples. The chain couples TRBV11-2 to TRBJ2-3; either TRBD1 or TRBD2 may supply D (5 bases each). Sequenced material: naive CD4+ T cells from PBMCs. This sample's subset: CD45RA+ positively selected. The CDR3 DNA reads as TGTGCCAGCAGAACGCCGGGACGGAGGAGAGATACGCAGTATTTT. As protein: CASRTPGRRRDTQYF.